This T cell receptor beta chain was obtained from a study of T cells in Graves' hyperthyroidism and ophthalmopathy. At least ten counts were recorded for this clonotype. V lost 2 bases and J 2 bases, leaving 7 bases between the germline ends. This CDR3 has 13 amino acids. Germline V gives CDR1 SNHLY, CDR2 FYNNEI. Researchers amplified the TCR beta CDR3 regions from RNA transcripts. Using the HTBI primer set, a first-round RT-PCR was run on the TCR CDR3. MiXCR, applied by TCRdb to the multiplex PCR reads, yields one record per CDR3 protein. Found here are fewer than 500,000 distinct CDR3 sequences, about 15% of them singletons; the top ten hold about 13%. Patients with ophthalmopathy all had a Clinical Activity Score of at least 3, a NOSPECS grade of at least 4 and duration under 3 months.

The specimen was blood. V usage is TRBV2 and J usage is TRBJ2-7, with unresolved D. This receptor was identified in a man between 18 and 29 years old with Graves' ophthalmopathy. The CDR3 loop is CASSESYTYEQYF. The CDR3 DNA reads TGTGCCAGCAGTGAAAGTTACACCTACGAGCAGTACTTC.